This TCR beta chain was sequenced during a study of CD8 T cells in ankylosing spondylitis. It was by quantitative 5'-RACE with molecular barcodes that TCR beta libraries were made. TCRdb ran MiXCR on the 5' RACE reads and lists one entry per CDR3 protein. The sample comprises 200,000 to 250,000 distinct CDR3 sequences, about 10% of which are singletons, and 6.8% rests with the top ten. This clonotype was counted many times. The antigen is not known. Overall study findings and caveats: Disease-associated clones were reportedly significantly overrepresented in matched ankylosing spondylitis synovial fluid. Prior work had noted some motif variants in reactive arthritis blood and synovial fluid. Blood from ankylosing spondylitis patients appeared to carry a characteristic roughly 8-variant TCR beta motif.

The CDR3 is made up of 16 amino acids. The germline V and J ends were trimmed by 3 bases and 0 bases, with 12 bases remaining between them. Germline CDR1 and CDR2: SGHRS and YFSETQ. The chain recombines TRBV5-1 with TRBJ2-2; D gene ambiguous. The receptor comes from a male donor with ankylosing spondylitis or in good health (not recorded which). Material for sequencing was blood, either unsorted or a sorted T cell fraction (not recorded which). The CDR3 DNA reads TGCGCCAGCAGCTCCAACGTGGGGTCGAACACCGGGGAGCTGTTTTTT. Translated: CASSSNVGSNTGELFF.